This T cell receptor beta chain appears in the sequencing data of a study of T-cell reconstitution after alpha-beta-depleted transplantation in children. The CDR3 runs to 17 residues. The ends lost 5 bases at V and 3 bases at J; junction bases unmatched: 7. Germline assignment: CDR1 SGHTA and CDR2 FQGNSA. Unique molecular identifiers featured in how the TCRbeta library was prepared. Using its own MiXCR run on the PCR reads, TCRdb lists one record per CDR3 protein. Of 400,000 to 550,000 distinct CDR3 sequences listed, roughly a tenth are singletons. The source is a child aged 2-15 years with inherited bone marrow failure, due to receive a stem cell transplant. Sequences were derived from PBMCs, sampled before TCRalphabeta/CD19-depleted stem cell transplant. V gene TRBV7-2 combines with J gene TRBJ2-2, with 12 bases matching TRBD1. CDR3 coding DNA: TGTGCCAGCAGCCGGGACAGGGGGCCGGTAGACACCGGGGAGCTGTTTTTT. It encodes CASSRDRGPVDTGELFF.